This entry concerns a single T cell receptor (beta chain). CDR1 KGHSH and CDR2 LQKENI come from the germline V gene. The CDR3 runs 14 residues. V was cut by 6 bases and J by 6 bases, with 15 bases left in between. Clones were read by immunoSEQ multiplex PCR, and TCRdb kept only the in-frame ones, dropping some. This table has roughly 70,000 clones, 85% appearing once. This entry is derived from a study of T cell responses to AZD1222 COVID-19 vaccine. Study in general: Researchers grouped second doses given at about 4 or about 12 weeks into one pool.

The clonotype originates from an adult in good health. The source was peripheral blood, collected on day 0 of AZD1222 vaccination. The chain uses TRBV18 and TRBJ1-5; D is possibly TRBD1 (6 bases). CDR3 protein: CASSTQGAFQPQHF. The CDR3 bases are TGTGCCAGCTCCACACAGGGTGCGTTTCAGCCCCAGCATTTT.